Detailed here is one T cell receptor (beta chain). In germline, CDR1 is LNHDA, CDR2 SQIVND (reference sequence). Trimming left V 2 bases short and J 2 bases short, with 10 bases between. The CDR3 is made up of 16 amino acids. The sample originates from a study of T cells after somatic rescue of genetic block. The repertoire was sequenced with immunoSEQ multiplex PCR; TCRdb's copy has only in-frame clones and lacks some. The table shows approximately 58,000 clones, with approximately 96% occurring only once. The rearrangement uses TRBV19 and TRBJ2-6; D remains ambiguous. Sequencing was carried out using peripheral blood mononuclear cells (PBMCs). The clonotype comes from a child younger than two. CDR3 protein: CASSISKGPGANVLTF. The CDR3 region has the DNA TGTGCCAGTAGTATAAGTAAGGGCCCTGGGGCCAACGTCCTGACTTTC.